This is a list of T cell receptor beta chains from one sample in a study of cytomegalovirus exposure and HLA in healthy donors. TCRdb's table, derived via immunoSEQ multiplex PCR, lists solely in-frame clones and lacks some. The table shows approximately 75,000 clones, with 65% to 70% occurring only once. What was sequenced was PBMCs. These receptors came from a man aged 35-49 years in good health and CMV-seropositive. Both conserved end residues are part of each CDR3. The order of the fields is clone size, D gene, CDR3 length, V gene, J gene, CDR3 protein, CDR3 DNA. The D gene is left open where the match is weak. Expanded clones get a size class; other rows say once, few or many, or leave the size out.

NA	NA	15	TRBV6-6	TRBJ2-6	CASSYSTLGANVLTF	NA
NA	TRBD1	15	TRBV18	TRBJ2-4	CASSPGTGELNIQYF	TGTGCCAGCTCACCGGGGACAGGGGAGTTAAACATTCAGTACTTC
NA	NA	15	TRBV5-6	TRBJ1-5	CASSLGDRGNQPQHF	TGTGCCAGCAGCTTGGGCGACAGAGGAAATCAGCCCCAGCATTTT
NA	TRBD1	15	TRBV11-3	TRBJ1-4	CASSPPRTGTEKLFF	TGTGCCAGCAGCCCCCCGAGGACAGGGACTGAAAAACTGTTTTTT
NA	NA	15	TRBV6-1	TRBJ1-1	CASSDILTGYTEAFF	TGTGCCAGCAGTGATATCCTAACAGGGTACACTGAAGCTTTCTTT
NA	NA	18	TRBV7-8	TRBJ1-6	CASSLVGLDFSYNSPLHF	TGTGCCAGCAGCTTAGTGGGACTTGATTTCTCCTATAATTCACCCCTCCACTTT
few	TRBD1	14	TRBV4-3	TRBJ1-1	CASSRETGTTEAFF	TGCGCCAGCAGCCGAGAGACAGGGACCACTGAAGCTTTCTTT
NA	TRBD2	17	TRBV7-2	TRBJ2-3	CASSPQPDGGNTDTQYF	TGTGCCAGCAGCCCCCAGCCAGACGGGGGGAACACAGATACGCAGTATTTT
NA	TRBD2	15	TRBV28	TRBJ2-7	CASGTASSGAYEQYF	TGTGCCAGCGGTACCGCTTCTAGCGGGGCCTACGAGCAGTACTTC
once	TRBD1	14	TRBV5-6	TRBJ1-5	CASSTGQGSQPQHF	TGTGCCAGCAGTACCGGACAGGGCTCTCAGCCCCAGCATTTT
once	TRBD2	15	TRBV11-2	TRBJ2-7	CASSLRRLAGYEQYF	TGTGCCAGCAGCTTAAGGCGCCTAGCGGGGTACGAGCAGTACTTC
NA	NA	15	TRBV19	TRBJ1-4	CASTSSGATNEKLFF	TGTGCCAGTACCTCTTCCGGGGCAACTAATGAAAAACTGTTTTTT
NA	NA	10	TRBV2	TRBJ1-2	CASSDGRYTF	TGTGCCAGCAGTGACGGTCGCTACACCTTC
NA	NA	12	TRBV27	TRBJ2-1	CASSFLYNEQFF	TGTGCCAGCAGTTTTCTTTACAATGAGCAGTTCTTC
NA	NA	18	TRBV4-1	TRBJ1-5	CASSQAPFGRGTVQPQHF	TGCGCCAGCAGCCAGGCGCCGTTCGGCAGGGGTACGGTTCAGCCCCAGCATTTT
NA	TRBD1	14	TRBV2	TRBJ1-2	CASSEGGTVYGYTF	TGTGCCAGCAGTGAAGGAGGGACAGTCTATGGCTACACCTTC
NA	NA	13	TRBV2	TRBJ1-2	CASRRQAVYGYTF	TGTGCCAGCCGACGACAGGCAGTCTATGGCTACACCTTC
NA	NA	14	TRBV30	TRBJ1-6	CAWSLRTSGSPLHF	TGTGCCTGGAGTCTCCGGACAAGTGGATCACCCCTCCACTTT
NA	NA	15	TRBV5-8	TRBJ2-5	CASSLSNRRAGTQYF	TGTGCCAGCAGCTTGTCGAACCGGCGGGCCGGGACCCAGTACTTC
NA	TRBD1	15	TRBV30	TRBJ1-6	CAWSDPGQGDSPLHF	TGTGCCTGGAGCGACCCGGGACAGGGAGATTCACCCCTCCACTTT
NA	NA	13	TRBV7-9	TRBJ1-2	CASSIGEYYGYTF	TGTGCCAGCAGCATAGGAGAATACTATGGCTACACCTTC
NA	NA	14	TRBV11-2	TRBJ2-5	CASRPLAYQETQYF	TGTGCCAGCAGGCCCCTCGCGTACCAAGAGACCCAGTACTTC
NA	NA	15	TRBV5-1	TRBJ1-1	CASSPLWGQYTEAFF	TGCGCCAGCAGCCCCCTTTGGGGCCAGTACACTGAAGCTTTCTTT
NA	NA	14	TRBV2	TRBJ1-2	CASSERQGNYGYTF	TGTGCCAGCAGTGAAAGGCAGGGAAACTATGGCTACACCTTC
NA	NA	16	TRBV4-1	TRBJ1-1	CASSQDFLEGNTEAFF	TGCGCCAGCAGCCAAGATTTCCTCGAGGGAAACACTGAAGCTTTCTTT
NA	NA	16	TRBV19	TRBJ1-5	CASSMGVDRTNQPQHF	TGTGCCAGTAGTATGGGAGTAGACAGGACAAATCAGCCCCAGCATTTT
NA	TRBD1	14	TRBV27	TRBJ2-2	CASRDRGSAGELFF	TGTGCCAGCAGGGACAGGGGGTCGGCCGGGGAGCTGTTTTTT
NA	NA	14	TRBV10-3	TRBJ2-3	CAIKRGESTDTQYF	TGTGCCATCAAGCGCGGGGAGAGCACAGATACGCAGTATTTT
once	NA	15	TRBV6-5	TRBJ2-7	CASSYSYEGNYEQYF	TGTGCCAGCAGTTACTCATACGAGGGTAACTACGAGCAGTACTTC
NA	TRBD1	14	TRBV5-1	TRBJ1-6	CASSAGQGVSPLHF	TGCGCCAGCAGCGCCGGACAGGGCGTCTCACCCCTCCACTTT
NA	NA	14	TRBV6-1	TRBJ1-1	CASSDTGLNTEAFF	TGTGCCAGCAGTGATACAGGGTTGAACACTGAAGCTTTCTTT
NA	NA	13	TRBV29-1	TRBJ2-1	CSVEDTPSNGQFF	TGCAGCGTTGAGGACACCCCGTCCAATGGGCAGTTCTTC
NA	NA	15	TRBV2	TRBJ2-3	CASRVTAAGTDTQYF	TGTGCCAGCAGAGTCACTGCGGCTGGCACAGATACGCAGTATTTT
NA	NA	15	TRBV6-5	TRBJ1-2	CASSLEAGLNYGYTF	TGTGCCAGCAGTCTGGAGGCGGGGCTTAACTATGGCTACACCTTC
NA	TRBD2	14	TRBV11-3	TRBJ2-2	CASSLAAGAGELFF	TGTGCCAGCAGCTTAGCGGCGGGGGCCGGGGAGCTGTTTTTT
NA	TRBD1	16	TRBV2	TRBJ2-5	CASNRLRDRDRETQYF	TGTGCCAGCAATAGGCTTAGGGACAGGGATCGGGAGACCCAGTACTTC
few	TRBD2	15	TRBV2	TRBJ2-5	CASSTAGGRGETQYF	TGTGCCAGCAGTACAGCGGGGGGGCGGGGAGAGACCCAGTACTTC
NA	NA	12	TRBV2	TRBJ2-7	CASSDGRDEQYF	TGTGCCAGCAGTGACGGCAGGGACGAGCAGTACTTC
NA	NA	15	TRBV9	TRBJ1-6	CASSPREVTNSPLHF	TGTGCCAGCAGCCCCCGGGAGGTAACCAATTCACCCCTCCACTTT
NA	NA	12	TRBV5-1	TRBJ2-7	CASSLAGNEQYF	TGCGCCAGCAGCTTGGCAGGGAACGAGCAGTACTTC
NA	NA	16	TRBV9	TRBJ2-7	CASSPYLSRGSYEQYF	TGTGCCAGCAGCCCTTATTTAAGCCGGGGATCCTACGAGCAGTACTTC
NA	TRBD2	15	TRBV15	TRBJ2-3	CATSRVGGAIDTQYF	TGTGCCACCAGCAGAGTCGGGGGGGCCATCGATACGCAGTATTTT
NA	NA	14	TRBV5-5	TRBJ2-3	CASNQQGGTDTQYF	TGTGCCAGCAACCAACAGGGGGGGACAGATACGCAGTATTTT
NA	NA	15	TRBV6-1	TRBJ1-5	CASSAQDRRNQPQHF	TGTGCCAGCAGTGCGCAAGACAGGCGCAATCAGCCCCAGCATTTT
NA	TRBD1	11	TRBV5-6	TRBJ2-5	CASSLGTGKYF	TGTGCCAGCAGCTTGGGGACAGGCAAGTACTTC
NA	NA	12	TRBV2	TRBJ2-5	CASSKLGETQYF	TGTGCCAGCAGTAAACTAGGAGAGACCCAGTACTTC
few	TRBD1	12	TRBV29-1	TRBJ1-2	CSVDRDNYGYTF	TGCAGCGTAGACAGGGACAACTATGGCTACACCTTC